This T cell receptor beta chain was sequenced during a study of shared clonotypes between healthy human individuals. Study-wide results and limits: Naive CD4 clonotype sharing across several donors was 5% to 6%.

About this clone: Its antigen is still unknown.

Data came from immunoSEQ multiplex PCR; TCRdb stores just in-frame clones and leaves some out. This table holds some 1,400,000 clones, 95% to 97% found once. Germline lookup yields CDR1 SGHNT and CDR2 YYREEE (reference sequence). The CDR3 loop spans 14 amino acids. With 1 base removed from V and 7 bases from J, the gap between germline ends came to 14 bases. Material: naive CD4+ T cells sorted from blood. Subset indicated: CD45RA+ positively selected. The sequence derives from a man younger than 45 in good health. The genes are TRBV5-4 and TRBJ2-5; D gene uncertain. CDR3: CASSLLRTLGTQYF. The CDR3 DNA is TGTGCCAGCAGCTTGTTACGGACGCTGGGGACCCAGTACTTC. The full variable domain, with the rest looked up from reference TRBV5-4 and TRBJ2-5, is ETGVTQSPTHLIKTRGQQVTLRCSSQSGHNTVSWYQQALGQGPQFIFQYYREEENGRGNFPPRFSGLQFPNYSSELNVNALELDDSALYLCASSLLRTLGTQYFGPGTRLLVL.